The 20 T cell receptor beta chains listed next were all sequenced from one sample in a study of shared T cell receptors in the human thymus. Sequenced by immunoSEQ multiplex PCR; TCRdb stores in-frame clones only, minus some. The data hold more than 300,000 clones, with roughly 94% observed a single time. The sequencing input was thymocytes. Receptor source: a human donor.

The V call is TRBV6-1, the J call TRBJ2-1; 10 nucleotides match TRBD2. CDR1 MNHNS and CDR2 SASEGT come from the germline V gene. The J segment lost 2 bases and the V segment lost 5 bases, leaving 3 bases of the junction unmatched. The CDR3 totals 15 residues. The CDR3 protein is CASSTGTSAYNEQFF. The CDR3 DNA follows: TGTGCCAGCAGTACCGGGACTAGCGCCTACAATGAGCAGTTCTTC.

J is TRBJ2-1 and V is TRBV5-4; the match to TRBD2 covers 12 bases. Trimming at V came to 4 bases and at J to 3 bases, leaving 8 bases not matched to a gene. Germline CDR1 is SGHNT and CDR2 is YYREEE (reference sequence). This CDR3 spans 17 amino acids. The CDR3 DNA follows: TGTGCCAGCAGCACCGGACTAGCGGGATCCCTCTACAATGAGCAGTTCTTC. Translating gives CASSTGLAGSLYNEQFF.

V and J are TRBV5-1 and TRBJ2-1; 9 nucleotides match TRBD2. Germline V lookup: CDR1 SGHRS, CDR2 YFSETQ. V dropped 2 bases and J dropped 7; count of bases not matched to a gene: 4. The CDR3 has 14 amino acids. The CDR3 sequence: CASSLAGGRNEQFF. DNA for the CDR3: TGCGCCAGCAGCTTAGCGGGAGGAAGAAATGAGCAGTTCTTC.

V usage is TRBV9 and J usage is TRBJ2-5, with 7 bases fitting TRBD2. Germline V gene lookup returns CDR1 SGDLS and CDR2 YYNGEE. Trimming cost V 0 bases and J 3 bases; bases outside gene matches: 17. CDR3 length: 19 residues. This chain's CDR3 is CASSVGVKAGVNPKETQYF. CDR3 DNA: TGTGCCAGCAGCGTAGGTGTTAAGGCGGGAGTGAACCCTAAAGAGACCCAGTACTTC.

The chain employs TRBV7-9 and TRBJ2-1; 8 bases map to TRBD1. CDR3 length equals 16 residues. CDR1 and CDR2 from the germline V gene are SEHNR and FQNEAQ (reference sequence). V lost 6 bases, J lost 12 bases, and 19 bases stayed unmatched. Written as DNA, the CDR3 is TGTGCCAGCAGGCCGCCGACAGGGGTTGGAGCACAAGGGCAGTTCTTC. It encodes CASRPPTGVGAQGQFF. The full variable domain, in which reference TRBV7-9 and TRBJ2-1 provide the parts outside the CDR3, is DTGVSQNPRHKITKRGQNVTFRCDPISEHNRLYWYRQTLGQGPEFLTYFQNEAQLEKSRLLSDRFSAERPKGSFSTLEIQRTEQGDSAMYLCASRPPTGVGAQGQFFGPGTRLTVL.

The chain employs TRBV6-6 and TRBJ2-6; D is undetermined. This CDR3 has 13 residues. CDR1 is MNHNY, CDR2 SVGAGI, per germline (reference sequence). V lost 6 bases to trimming and J lost 4 bases, with 7 bases between them. CDR3 region: CASSYRGANVLTF. CDR3 in DNA: TGTGCCAGCAGCTACCGGGGGGCCAACGTCCTGACTTTC.

This chain uses TRBV11-2 with TRBJ1-1; 10 bases agree with TRBD1. After removal of 3 bases from V and 1 base from J, the junction contained 5 bases not matched to a gene. The CDR3 is 16 amino acids. Germline loops: CDR1 SGHAT, CDR2 FQNNGV. CDR3 in amino acids: CASSFSDRGKNTEAFF. In nucleotides, the CDR3 is TGTGCCAGCAGCTTCTCGGACAGGGGGAAGAACACTGAAGCTTTCTTT.

This clone was recorded once. This sequence joins TRBV10-1 and TRBJ2-2; TRBD2 matches at 10 bases. Germline V lookup: CDR1 WNHNN, CDR2 SYGVQD (reference sequence). CDR3 length: 15 amino acids. Trimming took 7 bases from V and 5 from J; bases not matched to a gene: 7. The CDR3 nucleotides read TGCGCCAGCACAGCGGGAGGGCCAGGTACCGGGGAGCTGTTTTTT. It translates to CASTAGGPGTGELFF.

The chain has TRBV9 and TRBJ2-1, with 10 bases aligning to TRBD2. CDR1 is SGDLS, CDR2 YYNGEE, per germline. This CDR3 has 16 residues. V gave up 0 bases and J gave up 7 bases; unmatched junction bases: 7. As DNA, the CDR3 is TGTGCCAGCAGCGTAGCCCTAGCGGGAGAGGAAAATGAGCAGTTCTTC. Translation gives CASSVALAGEENEQFF.

V is TRBV28 and J is TRBJ1-3; a possible D gene is TRBD1 (5 bases). Trimming took off 2 bases at V and 2 bases at J, with 10 bases between the two ends. Germline V gene data show CDR1 as MDHEN and CDR2 as SYDVKM. This CDR3 comprises 15 residues. In nucleotides, the CDR3 is TGTGCCAGCAGTTTAAGCAGGGTCACTGGAAACACCATATATTTT. Translating gives CASSLSRVTGNTIYF. The whole variable domain, filled in from reference TRBV28 and TRBJ1-3, reads DVKVTQSSRYLVKRTGEKVFLECVQDMDHENMFWYRQDPGLGLRLIYFSYDVKMKEKGDIPEGYSVSREKKERFSLILESASTNQTSMYLCASSLSRVTGNTIYFGEGSWLTVV.

The J gene is TRBJ2-1, the V gene TRBV5-5, with D possibly being TRBD1 (7 bases). Germline CDR1 is SGHKS and CDR2 is YYEKEE (reference sequence). V was pared by 0 bases and J by 7 bases, with 17 bases between. This CDR3 has 16 residues. This CDR3 is CASSLAGTGDSNEQFF. As DNA, the CDR3 is TGTGCCAGCAGCTTGGCTGGAACAGGGGACTCAAATGAGCAGTTCTTC.

The CDR3 here is CASSRGINQPQHF. CDR3 bases: TGCGCCAGCAGCCGAGGGATAAATCAGCCCCAGCATTTT. V is TRBV5-1 and J is TRBJ1-5; no clear D. From germline, CDR1 is SGHRS and CDR2 YFSETQ. The V end was cut by 4 bases, the J end by 4 bases, with 9 bases between. The CDR3 totals 13 residues.

The CDR3 nucleotides are TGTGCCAGCAGCTTTGGGGTTACGACAGGGGTCCCTGGAGTAAATGAGCAGTTCTTC. It codes for CASSFGVTTGVPGVNEQFF. The chain couples TRBV5-6 to TRBJ2-1; TRBD1 matches at 8 bases. Germline CDR1 SGHDT, CDR2 YYEEEE. The CDR3 loop spans 19 amino acids. The junction had 20 bases not matched to a gene; V was cut back by 2 bases and J by 7 bases. The variable domain in full, with the rest retrieved from reference TRBV5-6 and TRBJ2-1, is DAGVTQSPTHLIKTRGQQVTLRCSPKSGHDTVSWYQQALGQGPQFIFQYYEEEERQRGNFPDRFSGHQFPNYSSELNVNALLLGDSALYLCASSFGVTTGVPGVNEQFFGPGTRLTVL.

The rearrangement uses TRBV13 and TRBJ2-1, with TRBD1 matching 8 bases. There are 16 residues in the CDR3. Looked up from germline, CDR1 is PRHDT and CDR2 is FYEKMQ (reference sequence). V trimming: 1 base; J trimming: 2 bases; junction bases outside the gene matches: 4. The CDR3 DNA is TGTGCCAGCAGCTTAGTCCAGGGGGCCACCTACAATGAGCAGTTCTTC. It translates to CASSLVQGATYNEQFF. Full variable domain (missing parts from reference TRBV13 and TRBJ2-1): AAGVIQSPRHLIKEKRETATLKCYPIPRHDTVYWYQQGPGQDPQFLISFYEKMQSDKGSIPDRFSAQQFSDYHSELNMSSLELGDSALYFCASSLVQGATYNEQFFGPGTRLTVL.

This clone was seen a single time. This CDR3 reads CASIINPPSGSYNEQFF. The CDR3 nucleotides read TGTGCCAGCATTATAAACCCGCCGAGCGGTTCCTACAATGAGCAGTTCTTC. The V call is TRBV28, the J call TRBJ2-1; D possibly corresponds to TRBD2 (5 bases). This CDR3 has 17 amino acids. Germline CDR1 is MDHEN and CDR2 is SYDVKM. Trimming removed 7 bases from V and 1 base from J, with 20 bases in between.

The V gene is TRBV5-4, the J gene TRBJ2-3; possible D gene TRBD2, 6 bases. This CDR3 has 15 amino acids. The V and J ends lost 4 bases and 1 base respectively, with 13 bases between them. CDR1 SGHNT and CDR2 YYREEE come from the germline V gene (reference sequence). The CDR3 reads CASSQRQRGTDTQYF. The CDR3 region has the DNA TGTGCCAGCAGCCAAAGGCAGCGGGGCACAGATACGCAGTATTTT.

This clone occurred once. This chain uses TRBV7-3 with TRBJ2-7; TRBD1 agrees at 7 bases. CDR1 and CDR2 from the germline V gene are SGHTA and FQGTGA. There are 13 residues in the CDR3. Trimming took 5 bases from V and 4 from J; bases not matched to a gene: 5. The CDR3 here is CASSLLQGYEQYF. CDR3 nucleotide sequence: TGTGCCAGCAGCCTTCTACAGGGGTACGAGCAGTACTTC.

The genes are TRBV5-4 and TRBJ2-7; 16 bases fit TRBD2. There are 20 residues in the CDR3. Germline CDR1 is SGHNT and CDR2 is YYREEE (reference sequence). Trimming removed 4 bases from V and 5 bases from J; junction bases left unmatched: 18. Written as DNA, the CDR3 is TGTGCCAGCAGCGAGGGACTAGCGGGAGGGCCGGTGGGGCCCGGCGACGAGCAGTACTTC. The encoded protein is CASSEGLAGGPVGPGDEQYF.

The V and J genes are TRBV15 and TRBJ2-7, with 8 nucleotides matching TRBD2. V shed 5 bases and J 2 bases; nucleotides not matched to a gene: 8. The CDR3 contains 15 residues. The germline V gene encodes CDR1 LNHNV and CDR2 YYDKDF (reference sequence). CDR3 DNA: TGTGCCACCAGCGGAAAACTAGCGGAAACCTACGAGCAGTACTTC. Amino acids: CATSGKLAETYEQYF.

The chain has TRBV28 and TRBJ2-6, with 8 positions matching TRBD1. Germline CDR1 MDHEN, CDR2 SYDVKM. Trimming at V came to 6 bases and at J to 0 bases, leaving 7 bases not matched to a gene. The CDR3 length is 17 residues. DNA of the CDR3: TGTGCCAGCAGCAATGGGACAGGAAACTCTGGGGCCAACGTCCTGACTTTC. It encodes CASSNGTGNSGANVLTF. Looking up the rest from reference TRBV28 and TRBJ2-6 gives the full variable domain: DVKVTQSSRYLVKRTGEKVFLECVQDMDHENMFWYRQDPGLGLRLIYFSYDVKMKEKGDIPEGYSVSREKKERFSLILESASTNQTSMYLCASSNGTGNSGANVLTFGAGSRLTVL.